One T cell receptor beta chain is described in this entry. The CDR3 sequence is 17 residues long. V was clipped by 5 bases and J by 0 bases; unmatched bases: 7. Germline CDR1 LNHDA, CDR2 SQIVND (reference sequence). The data stem from a study of blood T cell repertoires in COVID-19. Study-level information: The cDNA or gDNA used as material had been derived from T cells, B-cell-depleted T cells, or PBMCs.

Participants' own reports of clinical history determined their cohort assignment. Donors in Cohort 3 counted as recovered after two negative PCRs, clearance, or symptom resolution. Authors' analysis steps: Amplification of reference gene primers provided the estimated nucleated cell counts. Generated by immunoSEQ multiplex PCR, the TCRdb table keeps only in-frame clones and is missing some. V and J calls and clone size come straight from that table; D and trimming were deduced from the DNA. The sample yields under 500,000 clones, more than 80% seen once. Specimen: PBMCs or T cells enriched from blood (not recorded which). The chain combines TRBV19 with TRBJ2-6, with TRBD1 matching 7 bases. This sequence was found in a man aged 30 to 39 who had recovered from COVID-19. CDR3 bases: TGTGCCAGTAGTTTAACAGGGGCCGACTCTGGGGCCAACGTCCTGACTTTC. Translated, it gives CASSLTGADSGANVLTF.